This TCR beta chain was captured by sequencing in a study of regulatory T cells in long-lasting Graves disease. TCR beta libraries were built with iRepertoire HTBI primers and Arm-PCR of CDR3 regions. One entry per CDR3 protein results from TCRdb running MiXCR on the multiplex PCR reads. The data show approximately 400,000 distinct CDR3 sequences, 20% to 25% seen once. As for time point: persistent/refractory GD, antithyroid drugs over 5 years with positive TRAb. PBMC RNA served as the TCR library source. In this cohort, patients came from an endocrinology department located in Xi'an, China. This clonotype has ten or more counts. J lost 0 bases, V lost 10 bases, and 6 bases had no gene match. The germline CDR1 and CDR2 sequences are MDHEN and SYDVKM. The CDR3 totals 13 residues.

The rearrangement uses TRBV28 and TRBJ2-7; TRBD1 matches 7 bases. Material: peripheral blood mononuclear cells (PBMCs), obtained when the disease was refractory, from a patient treated with antithyroid drugs. The sequence was collected from a woman in her forties with Graves disease. The CDR3 DNA reads as TGTGCCACCTCCGGGACAGTCTCCTACGAGCAGTACTTC. It codes for CATSGTVSYEQYF.